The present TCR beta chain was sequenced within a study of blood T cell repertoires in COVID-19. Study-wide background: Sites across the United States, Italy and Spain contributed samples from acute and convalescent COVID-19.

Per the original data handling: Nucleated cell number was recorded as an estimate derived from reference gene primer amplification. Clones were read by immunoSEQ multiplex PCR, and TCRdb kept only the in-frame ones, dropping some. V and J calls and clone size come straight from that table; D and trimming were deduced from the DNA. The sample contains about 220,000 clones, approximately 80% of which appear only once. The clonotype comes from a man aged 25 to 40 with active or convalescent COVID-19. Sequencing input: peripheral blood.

CDR3 sequence (DNA): TGTGCCAGCAGCTTAGTAAGGGGAACCTATGGCTACACCTTC. Its protein product is CASSLVRGTYGYTF. The chain combines TRBV7-2 with TRBJ1-2; weak D call: TRBD1 (5 bases). The CDR3 covers 14 residues. V was pared by 1 base and J by 4 bases, with 10 bases between. Germline CDR1 and CDR2: SGHTA and FQGNSA.